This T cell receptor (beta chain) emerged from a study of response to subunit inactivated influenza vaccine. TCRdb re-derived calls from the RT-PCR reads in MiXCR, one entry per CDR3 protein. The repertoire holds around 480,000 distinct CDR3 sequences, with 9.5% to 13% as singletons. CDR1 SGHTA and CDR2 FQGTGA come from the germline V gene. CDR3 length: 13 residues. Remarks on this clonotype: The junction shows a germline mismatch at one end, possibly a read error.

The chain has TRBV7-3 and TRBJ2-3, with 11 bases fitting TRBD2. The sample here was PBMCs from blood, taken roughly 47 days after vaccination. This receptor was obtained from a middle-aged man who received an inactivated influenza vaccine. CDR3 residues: CASSSGLADTHYF. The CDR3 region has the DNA TGTGCCAGCAGCTCGGGACTAGCGGATACGCACTATTTT.